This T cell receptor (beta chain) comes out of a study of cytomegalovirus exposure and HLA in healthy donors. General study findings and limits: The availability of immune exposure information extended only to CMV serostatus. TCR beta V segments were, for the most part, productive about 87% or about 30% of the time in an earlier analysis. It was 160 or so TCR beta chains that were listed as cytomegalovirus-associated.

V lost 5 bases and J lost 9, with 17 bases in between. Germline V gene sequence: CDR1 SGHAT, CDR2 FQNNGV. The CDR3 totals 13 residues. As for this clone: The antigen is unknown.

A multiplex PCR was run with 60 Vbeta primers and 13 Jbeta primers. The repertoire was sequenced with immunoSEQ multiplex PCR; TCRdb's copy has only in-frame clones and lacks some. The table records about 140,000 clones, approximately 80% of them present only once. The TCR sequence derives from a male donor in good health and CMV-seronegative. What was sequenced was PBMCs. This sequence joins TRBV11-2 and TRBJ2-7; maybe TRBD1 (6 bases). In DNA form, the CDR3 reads TGTGCCAGCAGCACACAGGGCCTAAAGGTGCAGTACTTC. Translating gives CASSTQGLKVQYF.